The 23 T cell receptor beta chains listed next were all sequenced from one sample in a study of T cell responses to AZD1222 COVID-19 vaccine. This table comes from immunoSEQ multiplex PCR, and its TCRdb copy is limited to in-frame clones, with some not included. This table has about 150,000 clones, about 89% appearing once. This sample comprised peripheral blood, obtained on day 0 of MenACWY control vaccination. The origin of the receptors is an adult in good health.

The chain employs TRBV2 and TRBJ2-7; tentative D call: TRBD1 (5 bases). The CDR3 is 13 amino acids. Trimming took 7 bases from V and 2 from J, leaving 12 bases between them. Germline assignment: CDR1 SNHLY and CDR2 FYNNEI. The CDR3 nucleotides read TGTGCCAGCAACACAGGTGAAACCTACGAGCAGTACTTC. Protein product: CASNTGETYEQYF. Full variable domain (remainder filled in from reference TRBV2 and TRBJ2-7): EPEVTQTPSHQVTQMGQEVILRCVPISNHLYFYWYRQILGQKVEFLVSFYNNEISEKSEIFDDQFSVERPDGSNFTLKIRSTKLEDSAMYFCASNTGETYEQYFGPGTRLTVT.

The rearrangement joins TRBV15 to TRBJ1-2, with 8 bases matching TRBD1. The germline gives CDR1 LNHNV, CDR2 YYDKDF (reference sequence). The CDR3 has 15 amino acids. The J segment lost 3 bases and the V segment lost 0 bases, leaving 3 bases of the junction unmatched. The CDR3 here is CATSRDRTGYYGYTF. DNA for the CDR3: TGTGCCACCAGCAGAGATCGGACAGGGTACTATGGCTACACCTTC.

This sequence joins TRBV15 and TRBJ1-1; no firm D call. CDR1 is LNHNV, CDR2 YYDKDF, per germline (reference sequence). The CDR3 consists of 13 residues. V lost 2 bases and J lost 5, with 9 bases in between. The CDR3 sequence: CATSRPDRTEAFF. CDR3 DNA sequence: TGTGCCACCAGCAGACCGGATCGGACTGAAGCTTTCTTT.

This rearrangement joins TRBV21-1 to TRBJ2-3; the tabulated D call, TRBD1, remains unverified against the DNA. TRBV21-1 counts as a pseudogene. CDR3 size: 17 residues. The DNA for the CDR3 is TGTGCCAGCAGCACGAGAGCCCGACAGAGACCCACAGATACGCAGTATTTT. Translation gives CASSTRARQRPTDTQYF.

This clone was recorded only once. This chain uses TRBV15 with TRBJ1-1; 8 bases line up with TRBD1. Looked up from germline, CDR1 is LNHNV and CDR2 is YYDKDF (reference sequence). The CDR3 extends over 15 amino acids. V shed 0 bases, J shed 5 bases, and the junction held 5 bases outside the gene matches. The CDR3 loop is CATSRDIRGLTEAFF. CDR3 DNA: TGTGCCACCAGCAGAGATATCAGGGGGCTAACTGAAGCTTTCTTT.

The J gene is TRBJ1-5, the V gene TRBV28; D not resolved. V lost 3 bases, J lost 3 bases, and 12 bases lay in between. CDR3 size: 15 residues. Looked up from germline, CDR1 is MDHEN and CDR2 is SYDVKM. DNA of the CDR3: TGTGCCAGCAGTTTGCGGCACGGAAACAATCAGCCCCAGCATTTT. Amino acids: CASSLRHGNNQPQHF. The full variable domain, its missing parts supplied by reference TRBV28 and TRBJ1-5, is DVKVTQSSRYLVKRTGEKVFLECVQDMDHENMFWYRQDPGLGLRLIYFSYDVKMKEKGDIPEGYSVSREKKERFSLILESASTNQTSMYLCASSLRHGNNQPQHFGDGTRLSIL.

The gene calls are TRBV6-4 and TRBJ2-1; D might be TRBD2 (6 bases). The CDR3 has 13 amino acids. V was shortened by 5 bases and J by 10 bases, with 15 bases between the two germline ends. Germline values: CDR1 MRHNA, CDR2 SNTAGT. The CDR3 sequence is CASSSRPTSEQFF. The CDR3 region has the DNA TGTGCCAGCAGTTCCCGCCCCACTAGCGAGCAGTTCTTC.

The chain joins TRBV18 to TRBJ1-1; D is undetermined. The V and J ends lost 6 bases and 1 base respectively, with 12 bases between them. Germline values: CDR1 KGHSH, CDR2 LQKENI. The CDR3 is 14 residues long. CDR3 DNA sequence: TGTGCCAGCTCCCCTTGGGTATCGAACACTGAAGCTTTCTTT. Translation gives CASSPWVSNTEAFF. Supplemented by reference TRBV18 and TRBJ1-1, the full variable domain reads NAGVMQNPRHLVRRRGQEARLRCSPMKGHSHVYWYRQLPEEGLKFMVYLQKENIIDESGMPKERFSAEFPKEGPSILRIQQVVRGDSAAYFCASSPWVSNTEAFFGQGTRLTVV.

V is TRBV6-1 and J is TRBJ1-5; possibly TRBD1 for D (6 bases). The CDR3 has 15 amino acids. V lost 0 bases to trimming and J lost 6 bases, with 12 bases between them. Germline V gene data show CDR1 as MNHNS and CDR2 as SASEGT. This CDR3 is CASSEAGGLGQPQHF. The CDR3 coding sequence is TGTGCCAGCAGTGAAGCGGGGGGCTTAGGTCAGCCCCAGCATTTT.

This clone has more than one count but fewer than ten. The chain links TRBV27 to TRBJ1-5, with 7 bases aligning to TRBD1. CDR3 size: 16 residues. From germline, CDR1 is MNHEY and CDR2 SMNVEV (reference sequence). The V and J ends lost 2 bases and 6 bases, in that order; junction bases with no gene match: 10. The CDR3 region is CASSLEARGRGQPQHF. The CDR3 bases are TGTGCCAGCAGTTTAGAGGCGAGGGGGCGCGGTCAGCCCCAGCATTTT.

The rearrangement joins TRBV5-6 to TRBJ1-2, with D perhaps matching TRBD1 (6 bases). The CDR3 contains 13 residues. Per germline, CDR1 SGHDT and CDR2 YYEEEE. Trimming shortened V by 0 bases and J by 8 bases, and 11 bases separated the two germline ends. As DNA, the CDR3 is TGTGCCAGCAGCTTGGCACAGGGTGGGGGCTACACCTTC. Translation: CASSLAQGGGYTF. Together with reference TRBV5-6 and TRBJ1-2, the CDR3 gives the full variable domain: DAGVTQSPTHLIKTRGQQVTLRCSPKSGHDTVSWYQQALGQGPQFIFQYYEEEERQRGNFPDRFSGHQFPNYSSELNVNALLLGDSALYLCASSLAQGGGYTFGSGTRLTVV.

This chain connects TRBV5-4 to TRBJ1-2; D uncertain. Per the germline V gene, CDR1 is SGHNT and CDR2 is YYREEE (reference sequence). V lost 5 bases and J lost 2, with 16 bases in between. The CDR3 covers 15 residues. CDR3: CASREGGSSNYGYTF. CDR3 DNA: TGTGCCAGCAGAGAAGGAGGGTCGTCGAACTATGGCTACACCTTC.

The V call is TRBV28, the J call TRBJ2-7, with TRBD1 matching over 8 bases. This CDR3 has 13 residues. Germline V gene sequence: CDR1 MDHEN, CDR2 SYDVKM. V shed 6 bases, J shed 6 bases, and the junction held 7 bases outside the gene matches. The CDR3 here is CASRPGQVGEQYF. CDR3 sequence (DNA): TGTGCCAGCAGACCGGGACAGGTGGGCGAGCAGTACTTC.

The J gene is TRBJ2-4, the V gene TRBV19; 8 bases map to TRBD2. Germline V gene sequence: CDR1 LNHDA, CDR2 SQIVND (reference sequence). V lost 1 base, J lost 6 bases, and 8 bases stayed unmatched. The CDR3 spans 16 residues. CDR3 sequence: CASSIVSGSQGNIQYF. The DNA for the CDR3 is TGTGCCAGTAGTATAGTGAGCGGGAGCCAGGGAAACATTCAGTACTTC.

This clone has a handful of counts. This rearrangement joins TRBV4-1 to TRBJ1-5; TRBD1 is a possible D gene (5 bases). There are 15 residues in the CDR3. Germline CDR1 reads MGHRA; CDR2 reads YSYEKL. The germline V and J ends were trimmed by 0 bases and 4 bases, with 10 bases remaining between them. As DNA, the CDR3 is TGCGCCAGCAGCCAAGATTCGAGGGGAAATCAGCCCCAGCATTTT. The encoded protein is CASSQDSRGNQPQHF.

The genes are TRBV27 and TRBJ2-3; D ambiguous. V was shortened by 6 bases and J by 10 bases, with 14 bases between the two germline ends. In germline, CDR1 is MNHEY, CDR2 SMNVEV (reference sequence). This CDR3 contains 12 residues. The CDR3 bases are TGTGCCAGCAGCCAGACACTGCCTCCGCAGTATTTT. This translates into CASSQTLPPQYF.

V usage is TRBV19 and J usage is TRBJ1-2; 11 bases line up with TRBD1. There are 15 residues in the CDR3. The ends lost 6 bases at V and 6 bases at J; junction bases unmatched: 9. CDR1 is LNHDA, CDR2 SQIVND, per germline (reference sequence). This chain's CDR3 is CASSRSGTGGNGYTF. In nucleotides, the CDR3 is TGTGCCAGTAGCCGTAGCGGGACAGGGGGAAATGGCTACACCTTC.

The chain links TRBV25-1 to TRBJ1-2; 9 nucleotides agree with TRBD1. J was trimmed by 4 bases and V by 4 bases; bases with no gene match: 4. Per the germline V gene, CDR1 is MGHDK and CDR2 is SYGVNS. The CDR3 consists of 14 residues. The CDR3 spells CASSGTGDSYGYTF. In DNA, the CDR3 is TGTGCCAGCAGTGGGACAGGGGATAGCTATGGCTACACCTTC.

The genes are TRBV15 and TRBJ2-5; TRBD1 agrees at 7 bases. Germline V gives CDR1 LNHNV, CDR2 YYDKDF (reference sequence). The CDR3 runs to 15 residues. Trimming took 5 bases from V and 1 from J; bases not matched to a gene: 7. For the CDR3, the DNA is TGTGCCACCAGCGGCCCGACAGGGTCCCAAGAGACCCAGTACTTC. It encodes CATSGPTGSQETQYF. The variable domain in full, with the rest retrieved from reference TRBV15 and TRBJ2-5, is DAMVIQNPRYQVTQFGKPVTLSCSQTLNHNVMYWYQQKSSQAPKLLFHYYDKDFNNEADTPDNFQSRRPNTSFCFLDIRSPGLGDTAMYLCATSGPTGSQETQYFGPGTRLLVL.

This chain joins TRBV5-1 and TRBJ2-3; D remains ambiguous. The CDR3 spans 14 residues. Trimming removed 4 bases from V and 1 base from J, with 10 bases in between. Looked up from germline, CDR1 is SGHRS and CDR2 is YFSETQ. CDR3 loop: CASSPDWGTDTQYF. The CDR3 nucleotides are TGCGCCAGCAGCCCCGACTGGGGCACAGATACGCAGTATTTT.

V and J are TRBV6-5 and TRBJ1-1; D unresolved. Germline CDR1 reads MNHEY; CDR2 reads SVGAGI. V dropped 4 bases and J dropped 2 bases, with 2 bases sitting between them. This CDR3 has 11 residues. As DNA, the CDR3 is TGTGCCAGCAGTTCCAACACTGAAGCTTTCTTT. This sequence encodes CASSSNTEAFF.

In DNA, the CDR3 is TGTGCCAGCAGCTTGCCGGGTATAGCAACTAATGAAAAACTGTTTTTT. Protein product: CASSLPGIATNEKLFF. V gene TRBV5-4 combines with J gene TRBJ1-4, with D unresolved. Trimming left V 1 base short and J 0 bases short, with 10 bases between. CDR3 length: 16 residues. Looked up from germline, CDR1 is SGHNT and CDR2 is YYREEE (reference sequence).

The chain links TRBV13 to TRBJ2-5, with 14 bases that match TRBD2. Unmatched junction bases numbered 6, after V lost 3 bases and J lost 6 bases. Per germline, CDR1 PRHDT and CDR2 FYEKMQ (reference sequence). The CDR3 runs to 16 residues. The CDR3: CASSFWTSGRTKTQYF. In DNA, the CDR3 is TGTGCCAGCAGCTTTTGGACTAGCGGGAGGACGAAGACCCAGTACTTC.